Sequencing of this T cell receptor (beta chain) was carried out in a study of identical twins. Trimming removed 2 bases from V and 6 bases from J; junction bases left unmatched: 3. This CDR3 spans 13 amino acids. Per germline, CDR1 SEHNR and CDR2 FQNEAQ (reference sequence). TCRdb used MiXCR to reprocess the 5' RACE reads, holding one entry per CDR3 protein. This sample carries just over 500,000 distinct CDR3 sequences, roughly a fifth of them seen once, and the ten largest clones take roughly 0.91%. Each donor (without exception) was a healthy Caucasian. This same sample was also taken into another study, of T cells expressing NK-cell markers. This second report adds: NKG2C+ dominant clonotype frequencies in several donors were about 1.0-7.0% of CD8+ T cells. Leadership of the CD3+CD56-NKG2C+ fraction also belonged to these clonotypes in a few donors.

The clonotype was recovered from a woman aged 18-30 years in good health. The rearrangement uses TRBV7-9 and TRBJ1-2, with 7 nucleotides matching TRBD1. What was sequenced was CD4+ T cells sorted from blood. CDR3 nucleotides: TGTGCCAGCAGCTTAACAGGGGTGGATGGCTACACCTTC. Residues: CASSLTGVDGYTF. The entire variable domain, with the rest obtained from reference TRBV7-9 and TRBJ1-2, is as follows: DTGVSQNPRHKITKRGQNVTFRCDPISEHNRLYWYRQTLGQGPEFLTYFQNEAQLEKSRLLSDRFSAERPKGSFSTLEIQRTEQGDSAMYLCASSLTGVDGYTFGSGTRLTVV.